The present T cell receptor beta chain was sequenced within a study of prognosis after radiotherapy for stage I lung cancer. The CDR3 runs 15 residues. Germline V gives CDR1 MNHNS, CDR2 SASEGT. The V segment lost 6 bases and the J segment 2 bases; nucleotides outside the gene matches: 10. Study-level findings and limits: After stereotactic body radiation therapy, unique TCR clone counts dropped from a median of around 10,000 to 6,500.

This clonotype was observed at least ten times. The antigen is not known. The study amplified the TCR beta CDR3 region from genomic DNA. This amplification was carried out by two rounds of multiplex PCR. Specific primers for each TRBV and TRBJ gene were what first-round PCR used. TCRdb recomputed calls from the multiplex PCR reads with MiXCR, one row per CDR3 protein. Among about 14,000 distinct CDR3 sequences listed, around 40% were seen once. The input for sequencing was PBMCs, taken before or after stereotactic body radiation therapy (not recorded which). The gene calls are TRBV6-1 and TRBJ2-7; TRBD1 matches at 7 bases. This TCR came from a donor of 50 years or more with non-small cell lung cancer. The CDR3: CASRSTGAPPYEQYF. The DNA of the CDR3 is TGTGCCAGCAGGAGCACAGGGGCCCCCCCCTACGAGCAGTACTTC.